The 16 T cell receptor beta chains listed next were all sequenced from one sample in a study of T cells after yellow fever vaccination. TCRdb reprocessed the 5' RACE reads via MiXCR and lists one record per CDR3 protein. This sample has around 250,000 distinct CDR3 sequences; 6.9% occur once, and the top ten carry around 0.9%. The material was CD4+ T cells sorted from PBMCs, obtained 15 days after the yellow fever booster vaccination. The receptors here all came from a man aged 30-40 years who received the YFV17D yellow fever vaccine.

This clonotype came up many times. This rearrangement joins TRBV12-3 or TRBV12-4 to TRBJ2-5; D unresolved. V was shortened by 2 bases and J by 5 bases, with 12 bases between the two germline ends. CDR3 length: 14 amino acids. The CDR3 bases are TGTGCCAGCAGTTTAAGTGCCCGTGGGGAGACCCAGTACTTC. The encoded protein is CASSLSARGETQYF.

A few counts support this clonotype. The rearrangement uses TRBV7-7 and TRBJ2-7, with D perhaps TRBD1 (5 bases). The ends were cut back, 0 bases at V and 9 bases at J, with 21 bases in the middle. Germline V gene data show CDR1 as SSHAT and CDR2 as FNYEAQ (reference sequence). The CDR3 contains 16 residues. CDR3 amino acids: CASSLAGVSRSLRQYF. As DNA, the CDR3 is TGTGCCAGCAGCTTAGCAGGGGTCAGCCGCTCTCTGAGGCAGTACTTC. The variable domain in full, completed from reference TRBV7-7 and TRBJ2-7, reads GAGVSQSPRYKVTKRGQDVTLRCDPISSHATLYWYQQALGQGPEFLTYFNYEAQPDKSGLPSDRFSAERPEGSISTLTIQRTEQRDSAMYRCASSLAGVSRSLRQYFGPGTRLTVT.

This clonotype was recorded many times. CDR3 sequence reads: CASRPGSSSYNEQFF. DNA of the CDR3: TGTGCCAGCAGACCGGGAAGTAGCTCCTACAATGAGCAGTTCTTC. The chain recombines TRBV6-1 with TRBJ2-1; a weak D match, TRBD2 (5 bases). V lost 6 bases and J 0 bases, leaving 12 bases between the germline ends. The CDR3 is 15 residues long. Germline V gene sequence: CDR1 MNHNS, CDR2 SASEGT.

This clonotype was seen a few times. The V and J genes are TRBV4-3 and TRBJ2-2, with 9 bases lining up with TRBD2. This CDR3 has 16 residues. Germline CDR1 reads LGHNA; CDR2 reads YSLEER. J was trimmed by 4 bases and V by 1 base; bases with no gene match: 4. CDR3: CASSQGGRASTGELFF. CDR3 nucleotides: TGCGCCAGCAGCCAAGGCGGGAGGGCCTCCACCGGGGAGCTGTTTTTT.

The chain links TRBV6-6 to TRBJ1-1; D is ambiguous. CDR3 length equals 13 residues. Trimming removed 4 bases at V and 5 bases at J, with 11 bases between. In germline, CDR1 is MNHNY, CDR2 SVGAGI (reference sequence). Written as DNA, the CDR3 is TGTGCCAGCAGTTCAGGTTCGGGGACTGAAGCTTTCTTT. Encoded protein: CASSSGSGTEAFF.

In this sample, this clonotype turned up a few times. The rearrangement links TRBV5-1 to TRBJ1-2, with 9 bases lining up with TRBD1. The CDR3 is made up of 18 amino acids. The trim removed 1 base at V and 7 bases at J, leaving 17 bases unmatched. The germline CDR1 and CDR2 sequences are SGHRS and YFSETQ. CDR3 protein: CASSLRADRGPASLGYTF. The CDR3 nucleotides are TGCGCCAGCAGCTTGAGGGCGGACAGGGGACCGGCTTCGCTTGGCTACACCTTC.

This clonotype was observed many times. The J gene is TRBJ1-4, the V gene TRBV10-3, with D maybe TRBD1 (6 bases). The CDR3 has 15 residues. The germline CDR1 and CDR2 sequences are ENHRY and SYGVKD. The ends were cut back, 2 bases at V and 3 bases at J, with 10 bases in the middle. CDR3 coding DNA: TGTGCCATCAGTGAGCAAGGACAGCCTAATGAAAAACTGTTTTTT. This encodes CAISEQGQPNEKLFF.

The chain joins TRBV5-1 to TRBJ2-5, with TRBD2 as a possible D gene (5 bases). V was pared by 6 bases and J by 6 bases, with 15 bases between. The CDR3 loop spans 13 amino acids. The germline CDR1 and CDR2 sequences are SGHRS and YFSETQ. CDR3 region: CASKSPGVQTQYF. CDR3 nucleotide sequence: TGCGCCAGCAAATCCCCCGGGGTCCAGACCCAGTACTTC.

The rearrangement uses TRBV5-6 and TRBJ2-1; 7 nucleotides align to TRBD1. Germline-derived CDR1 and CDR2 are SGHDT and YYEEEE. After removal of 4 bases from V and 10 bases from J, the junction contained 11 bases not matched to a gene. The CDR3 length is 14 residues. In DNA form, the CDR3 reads TGTGCCAGCAGCCCCGGACTCCTCAGGGGGGAGCAGTTCTTC. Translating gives CASSPGLLRGEQFF.

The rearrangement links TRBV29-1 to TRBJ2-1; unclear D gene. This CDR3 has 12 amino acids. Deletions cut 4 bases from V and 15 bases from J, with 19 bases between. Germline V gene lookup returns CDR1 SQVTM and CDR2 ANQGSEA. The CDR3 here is CSVVVLDPLRFF. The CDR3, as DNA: TGCAGCGTTGTGGTCCTAGATCCTCTGCGGTTCTTC.

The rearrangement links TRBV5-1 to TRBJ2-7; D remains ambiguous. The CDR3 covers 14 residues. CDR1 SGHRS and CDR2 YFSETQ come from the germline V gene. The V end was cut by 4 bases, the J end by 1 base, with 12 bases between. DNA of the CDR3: TGCGCCAGCAGCGCTCCCCCGGGTTCCTACGAGCAGTACTTC. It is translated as CASSAPPGSYEQYF.

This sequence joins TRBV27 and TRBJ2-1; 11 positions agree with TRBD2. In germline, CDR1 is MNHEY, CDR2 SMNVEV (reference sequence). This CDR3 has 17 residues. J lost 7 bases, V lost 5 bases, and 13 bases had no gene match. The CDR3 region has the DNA TGTGCCAGCAGTCGAAGTACTCTAGCGGGAGGTAGAAATGAGCAGTTCTTC. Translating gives CASSRSTLAGGRNEQFF.

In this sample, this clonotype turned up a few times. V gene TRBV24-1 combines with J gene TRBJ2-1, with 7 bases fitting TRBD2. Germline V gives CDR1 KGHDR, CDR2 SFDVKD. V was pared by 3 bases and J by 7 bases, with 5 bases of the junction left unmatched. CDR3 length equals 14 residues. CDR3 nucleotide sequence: TGTGCCACCAGTGATCATTCTAGCGGTAATGAGCAGTTCTTC. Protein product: CATSDHSSGNEQFF.

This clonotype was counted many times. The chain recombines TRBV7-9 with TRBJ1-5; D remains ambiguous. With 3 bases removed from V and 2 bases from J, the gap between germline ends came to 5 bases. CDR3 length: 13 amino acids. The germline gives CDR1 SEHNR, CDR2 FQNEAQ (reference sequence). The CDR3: CASSFRGNQPQHF. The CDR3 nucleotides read TGTGCCAGCAGCTTCCGGGGCAATCAGCCCCAGCATTTT.

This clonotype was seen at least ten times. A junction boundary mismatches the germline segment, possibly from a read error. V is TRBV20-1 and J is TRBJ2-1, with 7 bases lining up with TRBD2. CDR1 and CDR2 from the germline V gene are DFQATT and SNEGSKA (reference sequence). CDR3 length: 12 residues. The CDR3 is CSTSVPYNEQFF. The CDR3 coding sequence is TGCAGTACTAGCGTGCCCTACAATGAGCAGTTCTTC.

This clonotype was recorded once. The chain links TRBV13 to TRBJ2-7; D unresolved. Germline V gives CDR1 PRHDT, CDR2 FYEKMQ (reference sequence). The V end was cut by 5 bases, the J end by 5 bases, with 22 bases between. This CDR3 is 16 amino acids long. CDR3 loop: CASSAPLAPALNEQYF. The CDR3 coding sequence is TGTGCCAGCAGCGCTCCCCTCGCCCCAGCATTAAACGAGCAGTACTTC.